These T cell receptor beta chains were read from a single sample in a study of response to subunit inactivated influenza vaccine. Each CDR3 protein is one row after TCRdb ran MiXCR on the RT-PCR reads. The sample yields 250,000 to 350,000 distinct CDR3 sequences, roughly 22% seen once. Specimen: PBMCs from blood, collected approximately 22 months after vaccination. The receptors were gathered from a man aged 50 to 75 who received an inactivated influenza vaccine. Each CDR3 is given with its conserved first and last residue. Each record gives: V gene, J gene, D gene, clone size, CDR3 protein, CDR3 DNA. D genes are given only for firm matches. A row's size may be missing; if present it is once, few, many or a size class.

>TRBV5-1|TRBJ2-3|NA|NA
CASSLASGGLADTQYF
TGCGCCAGCAGCTTGGCGTCAGGGGGGCTCGCAGATACGCAGTATTTT
>TRBV12-3/TRBV12-4|TRBJ2-2|NA|few
CASSLSALHAGELFF
TGTGCCAGCAGTTTATCCGCTCTACACGCCGGGGAGCTGTTTTTT
>TRBV6-2/TRBV6-3|TRBJ1-1|NA|few
CASSAGTWNTEAFF
TGTGCCAGCAGTGCCGGGACATGGAACACTGAAGCTTTCTTT
>TRBV6-1|TRBJ2-7|NA|NA
CASSEAGSSYEQYF
TGTGCCAGCAGTGAAGCAGGGTCATCCTACGAGCAGTACTTC
>TRBV20-1|TRBJ2-1|TRBD2|NA
CSARDPLAGGSEEQFF
TGCAGTGCTAGAGATCCCCTAGCGGGAGGGTCTGAGGAGCAGTTCTTC
>TRBV10-3|TRBJ2-3|NA|NA
CAISVGVSGDTQYF
TGTGCCATCAGCGTGGGGGTTTCGGGAGATACGCAGTATTTT
>TRBV7-8|TRBJ1-1|TRBD1|few
CASSFHRGTGEVRTEAFF
TGTGCCAGCAGCTTTCACCGGGGGACAGGGGAGGTTAGAACTGAAGCTTTCTTT
>TRBV2|TRBJ2-7|NA|few
CASSGEYEQYF
TGTGCCAGCAGTGGGGAATACGAGCAGTACTTC
>TRBV29-1|TRBJ1-2|TRBD1|NA
CSVGGQGALRDGYTF
TGCAGCGTAGGGGGACAGGGGGCGCTTAGAGATGGCTACACCTTC
>TRBV29-1|TRBJ1-5|NA|few
CSVARGGNQPQHF
TGCAGCGTTGCCAGGGGAGGCAATCAGCCCCAGCATTTT
>TRBV7-9|TRBJ1-1|TRBD1|many
CASSLGGQGKGSEAFF
TGTGCCAGCAGCTTAGGAGGACAGGGAAAAGGTTCTGAAGCTTTCTTT
>TRBV7-2|TRBJ2-7|NA|few
CASSMTTRAYEQYF
TGTGCCAGCAGTATGACGACACGAGCCTACGAGCAGTACTTC
>TRBV29-1|TRBJ1-1|NA|few
CSVRDGVGLYTEAFF
TGCAGCGTGCGAGATGGGGTGGGTTTGTACACTGAAGCTTTCTTT
>TRBV5-6|TRBJ2-3|TRBD1|few
CASSFQGVDTQYF
TGTGCCAGCAGCTTTCAGGGGGTAGATACGCAGTATTTT
>TRBV20-1|TRBJ1-4|TRBD1|few
CSAAGTGEKLFF
TGCAGTGCTGCGGGGACAGGCGAAAAACTGTTTTTT
>TRBV4-2|TRBJ2-7|TRBD1|NA
CASSLATGDEQYF
TGTGCCAGCAGCCTGGCTACAGGGGACGAGCAGTACTTC
>TRBV2|TRBJ1-3|NA|NA
CATKNSLKSGNTIYF
TGTGCCACGAAGAACAGTCTGAAATCTGGAAACACCATATATTTT
>TRBV4-3|TRBJ2-3|NA|few
CASSQEFLVLQGRADTQYF
TGCGCCAGCAGCCAAGAATTCCTTGTGTTGCAGGGCAGGGCAGATACGCAGTATTTT
>TRBV29-1|TRBJ2-7|NA|NA
CSVGPRQGGVEQYF
TGCAGCGTTGGCCCTCGGCAGGGGGGCGTCGAGCAGTACTTC
>TRBV19|TRBJ2-3|NA|NA
CASSMQRSTDTQYF
TGTGCCAGTAGTATGCAGCGCAGCACAGATACGCAGTATTTT
>TRBV5-1|TRBJ1-4|TRBD1|few
CASSSQGAESEKLFF
TGCGCCAGCAGCTCGCAGGGGGCGGAGAGTGAAAAACTGTTTTTT
>TRBV28|TRBJ1-1|NA|few
CASSFGGQQTEAFF
TGTGCCAGCAGTTTCGGGGGGCAACAGACTGAAGCTTTCTTT
>TRBV5-1|TRBJ1-1|NA|many
CASRADGQPNTEAFF
TGCGCCAGCAGAGCAGATGGACAGCCGAACACTGAAGCTTTCTTT
>TRBV28|TRBJ2-7|NA|NA
CASRFGAGRPYEQYF
TGTGCCAGCAGGTTCGGAGCAGGGAGGCCCTACGAGCAGTACTTC
>TRBV28|TRBJ1-2|NA|few
CASSSSGGGLNYGYTF
TGTGCCAGCAGTTCCTCCGGCGGGGGACTCAACTATGGCTACACCTTC
>TRBV6-5|TRBJ2-5|NA|NA
CASSYSKYTGQEETQYF
TGTGCCAGCAGTTACTCGAAGTACACAGGGCAGGAAGAGACCCAGTACTTC
>TRBV25-1|TRBJ2-7|TRBD2|NA
CAEGLAGVHEQYF
TGTGCCGAGGGGCTAGCGGGAGTCCACGAGCAGTACTTC
>TRBV7-9|TRBJ2-5|NA|NA
CASSLRGIQETQYF
TGTGCCAGCAGCCTCCGGGGGATCCAAGAGACCCAGTACTTC
>TRBV4-1|TRBJ1-5|NA|NA
CASSGGLGNSNQPQHF
TGCGCCAGCAGCGGAGGTCTGGGGAATAGCAATCAGCCCCAGCATTTT
>TRBV20-1|TRBJ1-3|NA|NA
CSARSGQASGNTIYF
TGCAGTGCTAGATCGGGCCAGGCCTCTGGAAACACCATATATTTT
>TRBV4-2|TRBJ1-5|TRBD1|many
CASSQDGQVDQPQHF
TGTGCCAGCAGCCAAGACGGACAGGTTGATCAGCCCCAGCATTTT
>TRBV6-1|TRBJ2-7|TRBD1|few
CASNRDRPPYEQYF
TGTGCCAGCAATAGGGACAGGCCCCCCTACGAGCAGTACTTC
>TRBV2|TRBJ1-4|NA|few
CASSTGLAYEKLFF
TGTGCCAGCAGTACAGGGCTAGCTTATGAAAAACTGTTTTTT
>TRBV6-1|TRBJ1-1|NA|NA
CASSEARGNTEAFF
TGTGCCAGCAGTGAAGCGCGAGGGAACACTGAAGCTTTCTTT
>TRBV6-1|TRBJ1-2|TRBD1|many
CASSPGTGPVGYGYTF
TGTGCCAGCAGTCCCGGGACAGGGCCCGTAGGCTATGGCTACACCTTC
>TRBV4-2|TRBJ1-1|NA|many
CASSPGFNTEAFF
TGTGCCAGCAGCCCAGGGTTTAACACTGAAGCTTTCTTT
>TRBV7-2|TRBJ1-2|NA|NA
CASSSAWGGGYTF
TGTGCCAGCAGTTCCGCATGGGGGGGAGGCTACACCTTC
>TRBV7-9|TRBJ1-4|NA|NA
CASSLGATTNEKLFF
TGTGCCAGCAGCTTAGGAGCAACAACTAATGAAAAACTGTTTTTT
>TRBV2|TRBJ1-1|NA|few
CASSEIGRVAEAFF
TGTGCCAGCAGTGAAATCGGGAGGGTTGCTGAAGCTTTCTTT
>TRBV24-1|TRBJ2-5|NA|NA
CATSETVNLGETQYF
TGTGCCACCAGCGAGACGGTCAACCTTGGAGAGACCCAGTACTTC
>TRBV9|TRBJ2-2|TRBD1|NA
CASSVGGGGTGELFF
TGTGCCAGCAGCGTAGGAGGGGGCGGCACCGGGGAGCTGTTTTTT
>TRBV4-3|TRBJ1-5|NA|few
CASSQETGGTPQHF
TGCGCCAGCAGCCAAGAAACGGGGGGCACGCCCCAGCATTTT
>TRBV3-1|TRBJ2-7|NA|NA
CASSRSIYEQYF
TGTGCCAGCAGCCGATCTATCTACGAGCAGTACTTC
>TRBV5-1|TRBJ2-7|TRBD2|NA
CASSLKRDEQYF
TGCGCCAGCAGCTTGAAGCGGGATGAGCAGTACTTC
>TRBV6-2/TRBV6-3|TRBJ1-5|NA|many
CASRSGGVGNQPQHF
TGTGCCAGCAGGAGCGGAGGGGTAGGCAATCAGCCCCAGCATTTT
>TRBV12-2|TRBJ2-6|NA|once
CAIRRGANVLTF
TGTGCTATTCGGAGGGGGGCCAACGTCCTGACTTTC
>TRBV5-1|TRBJ2-3|NA|NA
CASSRVGGSADTQYF
TGCGCCAGCAGCCGGGTAGGGGGGAGCGCAGATACGCAGTATTTT
>TRBV7-9|TRBJ1-2|NA|NA
CASSFETQTYGYTF
TGTGCCAGCAGCTTTGAGACCCAGACCTATGGCTACACCTTC